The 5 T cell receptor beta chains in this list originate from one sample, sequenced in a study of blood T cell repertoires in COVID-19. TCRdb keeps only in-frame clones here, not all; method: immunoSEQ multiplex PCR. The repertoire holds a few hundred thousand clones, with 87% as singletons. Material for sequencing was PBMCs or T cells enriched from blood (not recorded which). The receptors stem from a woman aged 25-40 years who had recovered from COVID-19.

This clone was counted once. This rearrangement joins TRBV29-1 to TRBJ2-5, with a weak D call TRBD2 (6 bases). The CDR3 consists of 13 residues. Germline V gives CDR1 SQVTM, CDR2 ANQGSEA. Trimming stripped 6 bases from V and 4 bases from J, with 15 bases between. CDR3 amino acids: CSVGGRTGETQYF. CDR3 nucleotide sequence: TGCAGCGTGGGTGGGAGGACGGGAGAGACCCAGTACTTC.

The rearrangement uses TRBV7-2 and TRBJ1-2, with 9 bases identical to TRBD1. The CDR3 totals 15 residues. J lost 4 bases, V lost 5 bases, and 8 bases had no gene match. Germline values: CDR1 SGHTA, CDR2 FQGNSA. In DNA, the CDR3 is TGTGCCAGCAGCCAAGGGACAGGGTCTACCTATGGCTACACCTTC. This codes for CASSQGTGSTYGYTF. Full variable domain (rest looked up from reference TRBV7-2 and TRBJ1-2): GAGVSQSPSNKVTEKGKDVELRCDPISGHTALYWYRQSLGQGLEFLIYFQGNSAPDKSGLPSDRFSAERTGGSVSTLTIQRTQQEDSAVYLCASSQGTGSTYGYTFGSGTRLTVV.

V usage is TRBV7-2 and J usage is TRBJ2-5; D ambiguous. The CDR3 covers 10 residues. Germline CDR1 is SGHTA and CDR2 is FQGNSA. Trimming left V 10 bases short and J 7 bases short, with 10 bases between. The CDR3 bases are TGTGCCATAGGTGCGGTGACCCAGTACTTC. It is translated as CAIGAVTQYF.

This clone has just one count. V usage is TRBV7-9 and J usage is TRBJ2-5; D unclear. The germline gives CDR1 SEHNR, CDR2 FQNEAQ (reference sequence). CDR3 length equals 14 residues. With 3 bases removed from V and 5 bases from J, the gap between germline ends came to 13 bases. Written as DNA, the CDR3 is TGTGCCAGCAGCTTGATCCTAGTAGCTGAGACCCAGTACTTC. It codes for CASSLILVAETQYF.

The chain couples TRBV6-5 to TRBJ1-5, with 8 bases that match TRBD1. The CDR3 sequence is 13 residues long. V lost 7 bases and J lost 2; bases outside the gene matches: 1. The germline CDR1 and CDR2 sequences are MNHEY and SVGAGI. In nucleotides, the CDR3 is TGTGCCAGCATGGACAGGGGCAATCAGCCCCAGCATTTT. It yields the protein CASMDRGNQPQHF.